One and the same sample provided the 10 T cell receptor beta chains below, sequenced in a study of cytomegalovirus exposure and HLA in healthy donors. The PCR was carried out with 60 Vbeta primers and 13 Jbeta primers. TCRdb's copy holds only in-frame clones and misses some; the assay was immunoSEQ multiplex PCR. The sample shows about 130,000 clones, approximately 82% of them seen only once. The sequenced sample consisted of PBMCs. The receptors shown here come from a boy between 2 and 10 years old in good health and CMV-seronegative.

CDR3 nucleotide sequence: TGTGCCAGCAGCCAAGATCCCAACACTAGCGGGGGGGCCCCCGCCGGGGAGCTGTTTTTT. Protein sequence: CASSQDPNTSGGAPAGELFF. The chain recombines TRBV4-2 with TRBJ2-2; 13 positions match TRBD2. The J segment lost 6 bases and the V segment lost 0 bases, leaving 13 bases of the junction unmatched. Germline CDR1 is LGHNA and CDR2 is YNFKEQ. This CDR3 region has 20 residues.

V gene TRBV11-2 combines with J gene TRBJ2-1; TRBD2 matches 8 bases. This CDR3 has 15 residues. Germline values: CDR1 SGHAT, CDR2 FQNNGV. The junction had 9 bases not matched to a gene; V was cut back by 4 bases and J by 7 bases. The chain's CDR3 is CASSSVAGRLNEQFF. The CDR3 coding sequence is TGTGCCAGCAGCTCCGTAGCGGGAAGGTTGAATGAGCAGTTCTTC. Full variable domain (remainder filled in from reference TRBV11-2 and TRBJ2-1): EAGVAQSPRYKIIEKRQSVAFWCNPISGHATLYWYQQILGQGPKLLIQFQNNGVVDDSQLPKDRFSAERLKGVDSTLKIQPAKLEDSAVYLCASSSVAGRLNEQFFGPGTRLTVL.

The rearrangement links TRBV27 to TRBJ1-4; D might be TRBD1 (6 bases). The CDR3 sequence is 16 residues long. CDR1 is MNHEY and CDR2 is SMNVEV in the germline V gene (reference sequence). The V end was cut by 4 bases, the J end by 7 bases, with 19 bases between. CDR3 coding DNA: TGTGCCAGCAGTTCAAAACAGGGCCGCAGGGGTGAAAAACTGTTTTTT. Encoded protein: CASSSKQGRRGEKLFF.

The chain employs TRBV30 and TRBJ2-7; no clear D gene. The V gene's germline CDR1 is GTSNPN and CDR2 SVGIG (reference sequence). V shed 0 bases and J shed 4 bases, with 16 bases lying between them. The CDR3 sequence is 15 residues long. The CDR3 loop reads CAWSVISVRAYEQYF. The DNA of the CDR3 is TGTGCCTGGAGTGTAATCTCGGTCCGTGCTTACGAGCAGTACTTC.

The J gene is TRBJ2-5, the V gene TRBV7-8; D remains ambiguous. CDR1 and CDR2 from the germline V gene are SGHVS and FQNEAQ. Trimming shortened V by 1 base and J by 1 base, and 10 bases separated the two germline ends. The CDR3 length is 15 residues. The CDR3 DNA reads as TGTGCCAGCAGCTTAGAAACCAACTTCCAAGAGACCCAGTACTTC. Residues: CASSLETNFQETQYF.

The count of this clone is one. The same CDR3 can be traced to other DNA sequences in this sample. The gene calls are TRBV5-1 and TRBJ2-5; 9 bases are shared with TRBD2. V gave up 0 bases and J gave up 5 bases; unmatched junction bases: 5. The CDR3 runs to 15 residues. CDR1 and CDR2 from the germline V gene are SGHRS and YFSETQ. CDR3 protein: CASSLEAGGGETQYF. The DNA for the CDR3 is TGCGCCAGCAGCTTGGAAGCGGGGGGCGGGGAGACCCAGTACTTC.

The V gene is TRBV19, the J gene TRBJ2-7, with D tentatively TRBD1 (5 bases). The CDR3 extends over 14 amino acids. Trimming took 0 bases from V and 3 from J, leaving 9 bases between them. Germline lookup yields CDR1 LNHDA and CDR2 SQIVND (reference sequence). DNA of the CDR3: TGTGCCAGTAGTATAGATCGGCAGGGCTACGAGCAGTACTTC. As protein: CASSIDRQGYEQYF.

In DNA, the CDR3 is TGTGCCAGCAGCCCCGGACAGTACGAGCAGTACTTC. Protein product: CASSPGQYEQYF. This sequence joins TRBV7-8 and TRBJ2-7; D is possibly TRBD1 (6 bases). Germline lookup yields CDR1 SGHVS and CDR2 FQNEAQ. The germline V and J ends were trimmed by 5 bases and 4 bases, with 9 bases remaining between them. CDR3 size: 12 residues.

The chain uses TRBV6-6 and TRBJ1-6; D remains unclear. This CDR3 contains 13 residues. V dropped 5 bases and J dropped 9 bases, with 11 bases sitting between them. Germline assignment: CDR1 MNHNY and CDR2 SVGAGI (reference sequence). The CDR3 bases are TGTGCCAGCAGTCGGGTCGGCGGTTCACCCCTCCACTTT. Translating it yields CASSRVGGSPLHF.

CDR3 amino acids: CASSEAVSRTGELFF. For the CDR3, the DNA is TGTGCCAGCAGTGAAGCGGTAAGCCGTACCGGGGAGCTGTTTTTT. The chain recombines TRBV2 with TRBJ2-2, with D hard to call. CDR1 is SNHLY, CDR2 FYNNEI, per germline. V shed 0 bases and J shed 5 bases, with 10 bases lying between them. The CDR3 consists of 15 residues.